This T cell receptor (beta chain) was sequenced for a study of regulatory T cells in long-lasting Graves disease. This clonotype appeared many times. Arm-PCR of CDR3 regions and iRepertoire HTBI primers were the basis on which TCR beta libraries were built. TCRdb reprocessed the multiplex PCR reads via MiXCR and lists one record per CDR3 protein. The top ten clones hold about 8.3% of a sample with hundreds of thousands of distinct CDR3 sequences, about 11% of them seen once. Time point noted: newly diagnosed GD, antithyroid drugs for less than 3 months. PBMC-extracted RNA yielded the TCR library. These data were also reused for a study on T cells in Graves' hyperthyroidism and ophthalmopathy.

This clonotype was obtained from a woman aged 25 to 39 with Graves disease. Here the sequenced sample was peripheral blood mononuclear cells (PBMCs), taken at new diagnosis, from a patient treated with antithyroid drugs.

The DNA for the CDR3 is TGTGCCAGCAGTTTATTGGGGGATAGCAATCAGCCCCAGCATTTT. Protein sequence: CASSLLGDSNQPQHF. The V call is TRBV12-3 or TRBV12-4, the J call TRBJ1-5, with D possibly being TRBD1 (5 bases). The germline V and J ends were trimmed by 2 bases and 0 bases, with 8 bases remaining between them. The CDR3 loop spans 15 amino acids.